The text below deals with one T cell receptor beta chain. Measured with immunoSEQ multiplex PCR; TCRdb has only the in-frame clones, and not every one. The sample shows 200,000 to 250,000 clones, approximately 86% of them seen only once. These data are taken from a study of blood T cell repertoires in COVID-19. The CDR3 has 12 residues. The germline V gene encodes CDR1 MNHEY and CDR2 SVGAGI. V was pared by 5 bases and J by 8 bases, with 10 bases between. This sequence joins TRBV6-5 and TRBJ2-1, with D perhaps matching TRBD2 (6 bases). The TCR sequence derives from a man aged 18 to 29 with active or convalescent COVID-19. The sequenced sample was peripheral blood. The CDR3 DNA follows: TGTGCCAGCAGTATTGTAGCGGATGAGCAGTTCTTC. Translating it yields CASSIVADEQFF.